One sample yielded the 25 T cell receptor beta chains listed below, sequenced in a study of blood T cell repertoires in COVID-19. Produced via immunoSEQ multiplex PCR; TCRdb's table is partial and in-frame only. The data hold around 150,000 clones, with 82% observed a single time. The specimen sequenced was peripheral blood. All receptors come from a woman aged 35 to 49 with COVID-19, enrolled during active disease.

As to this clone: The sample contains more than one DNA sequence encoding this CDR3. V is TRBV6-4 and J is TRBJ2-3; D uncertain. The CDR3 has 14 amino acids. Deletions cut 6 bases from V and 0 bases from J, with 10 bases between. Germline V CDR1 and CDR2: MRHNA, SNTAGT. CDR3 sequence reads: CASRRLPSTDTQYF. CDR3 DNA: TGTGCCAGCAGGAGGCTACCTAGCACAGATACGCAGTATTTT.

The J gene is TRBJ2-3, the V gene TRBV27, with D possibly matching TRBD2 (5 bases). V was pared by 7 bases and J by 3 bases, with 11 bases between. This CDR3 is built from 13 residues. The germline CDR1 and CDR2 sequences are MNHEY and SMNVEV (reference sequence). The CDR3 DNA reads as TGTGCCAGCACGGCCGGGGTAACAGATACGCAGTATTTT. It codes for CASTAGVTDTQYF.

The rearrangement joins TRBV3-1 (or the pseudogene TRBV3-2) to TRBJ2-7, with TRBD1 identical over 7 bases. V shed 1 base and J 3 bases; nucleotides not matched to a gene: 6. The CDR3 spans 15 residues. Germline CDR1 and CDR2: LGHDT and YNNKEL (reference sequence). The CDR3 region has the DNA TGTGCCAGCAGCCAAGCCACAGGGGCCCTCTACGAGCAGTACTTC. Translated: CASSQATGALYEQYF.

This rearrangement joins TRBV2 to TRBJ2-5, with 9 bases fitting TRBD1. With V trimmed by 8 bases and J by 5 bases, 9 bases remained unmatched. This CDR3 spans 14 amino acids. Per the germline V gene, CDR1 is SNHLY and CDR2 is FYNNEI. DNA of the CDR3: TGTGCCAGCCGGACAGGGGTGAGGGGGGAGACCCAGTACTTC. The encoded protein is CASRTGVRGETQYF.

J is TRBJ1-3 and V is TRBV28; D ambiguous. V dropped 6 bases and J dropped 9 bases, with 9 bases sitting between them. The CDR3 has 11 amino acids. CDR1 is MDHEN and CDR2 is SYDVKM in the germline V gene. In DNA, the CDR3 is TGTGCCAGCAGCGCCCGGGGCACCATATATTTT. This translates into CASSARGTIYF.

The chain is built from TRBV6-2 or TRBV6-3 and TRBJ1-3; TRBD1 matches at 8 bases. V trimming: 4 bases; J trimming: 2 bases; junction bases outside the gene matches: 7. Germline CDR1 and CDR2: MNHEY and SVGEGT. The CDR3 totals 16 residues. In nucleotides, the CDR3 is TGTGCCAGCAGTTTCTCGGACAGGGTTACTGGAAACACCATATATTTT. Translated, it gives CASSFSDRVTGNTIYF.

This clone was seen a single time. The CDR3 sequence: CASRANTIYF. As DNA, the CDR3 is TGTGCCAGCAGGGCAAACACCATATATTTT. The rearrangement joins TRBV2 to TRBJ1-3; D uncertain. The V and J ends lost 6 bases and 6 bases respectively, with 3 bases between them. CDR1 SNHLY and CDR2 FYNNEI come from the germline V gene. The CDR3 is 10 residues long.

V usage is TRBV4-1 and J usage is TRBJ2-1; TRBD2 might be the D (5 bases). This CDR3 region has 16 residues. Per the germline V gene, CDR1 is MGHRA and CDR2 is YSYEKL. Trimming took 1 base from V and 1 from J, leaving 11 bases between them. CDR3 in amino acids: CASSQGLPGSYNEQFF. Written as DNA, the CDR3 is TGCGCCAGCAGCCAAGGACTCCCGGGGTCCTACAATGAGCAGTTCTTC.

The J gene is TRBJ1-3, the V gene TRBV19; no reliable D call. The CDR3 runs to 14 residues. Trimming left V 4 bases short and J 9 bases short, with 16 bases between. Germline V gene sequence: CDR1 LNHDA, CDR2 SQIVND (reference sequence). The CDR3 loop reads CASSTPSATSTIYF. The CDR3 DNA follows: TGTGCCAGTAGTACCCCATCGGCGACAAGCACCATATATTTT.

The V gene is TRBV19, the J gene TRBJ1-6, with 7 bases aligning to TRBD1. The germline V gene has CDR1 LNHDA and CDR2 SQIVND (reference sequence). V trimming: 6 bases; J trimming: 5 bases; junction bases outside the gene matches: 4. The CDR3 has 14 residues. The CDR3 DNA reads TGTGCCAGTAGAACCGGGACAGATAATTCACCCCTCCACTTT. As protein: CASRTGTDNSPLHF.

The chain recombines TRBV19 with TRBJ2-1; possible D gene TRBD1, 6 bases. The germline V gene has CDR1 LNHDA and CDR2 SQIVND (reference sequence). This CDR3 comprises 13 residues. Between the trimmed V and J ends, which lost 4 bases and 6 bases, there was a span of 10 bases. The CDR3: CASSSTGSNEQFF. As DNA, the CDR3 is TGTGCCAGTAGTAGCACAGGGAGCAATGAGCAGTTCTTC.

The chain is built from TRBV18 and TRBJ2-4; D may be TRBD2 (6 bases). With 4 bases removed from V and 9 bases from J, the gap between germline ends came to 13 bases. Germline loops: CDR1 KGHSH, CDR2 LQKENI. This CDR3 is built from 13 residues. CDR3 DNA sequence: TGTGCCAGCTCACTCGCCGGGGAGGTCATTCAGTACTTC. This sequence encodes CASSLAGEVIQYF.

This clone was picked up a small number of times. This CDR3 is CAISWGNQETQYF. The CDR3 DNA reads TGTGCCATCAGTTGGGGCAACCAAGAGACCCAGTACTTC. The rearrangement joins TRBV10-3 to TRBJ2-5, with D possibly TRBD1 on 5 matching bases. Trimming pared 5 bases from V and 0 bases from J, leaving 7 bases between. This CDR3 spans 13 amino acids. CDR1 is ENHRY, CDR2 SYGVKD, per germline.

This rearrangement joins TRBV7-9 to TRBJ1-5; TRBD1 aligns across 9 bases. The CDR3 has 17 amino acids. Germline values: CDR1 SEHNR, CDR2 FQNEAQ (reference sequence). The J segment lost 5 bases and the V segment lost 1 base, leaving 9 bases of the junction unmatched. CDR3 sequence (DNA): TGTGCCAGCAGCTTAGTGGGCTCGGGACAGGGTCATCAGCCCCAGCATTTT. Its protein product is CASSLVGSGQGHQPQHF.

This chain connects TRBV15 to TRBJ2-2; 12 bases are a match to TRBD1. Germline lookup yields CDR1 LNHNV and CDR2 YYDKDF (reference sequence). This CDR3 contains 17 residues. V shed 0 bases, J shed 5 bases, and the junction held 4 bases outside the gene matches. This CDR3 reads CATSRDRGQGATGELFF. CDR3 nucleotide sequence: TGTGCCACCAGCAGAGACAGGGGACAGGGGGCGACCGGGGAGCTGTTTTTT.

This clone was found once. The rearrangement joins TRBV5-5 to TRBJ2-2, with 11 nucleotides matching TRBD1. Looked up from germline, CDR1 is SGHKS and CDR2 is YYEKEE (reference sequence). V lost 6 bases and J lost 5; bases outside the gene matches: 12. The CDR3 spans 17 residues. CDR3: CASMPDRGHLGTGELFF. As DNA, the CDR3 is TGTGCCAGCATGCCGGACAGGGGGCATCTGGGGACCGGGGAGCTGTTTTTT.

As DNA, the CDR3 is TGTGCCAGCAGCCAAGATCATCTCGGGACTAGCGGCACAGATACGCAGTATTTT. Translation gives CASSQDHLGTSGTDTQYF. This sequence joins TRBV4-2 and TRBJ2-3, with 10 bases lining up with TRBD2. The germline V gene has CDR1 LGHNA and CDR2 YNFKEQ. The CDR3 sequence is 18 residues long. V lost 0 bases, J lost 1 base, and 7 bases stayed unmatched.

This chain links TRBV30 with TRBJ1-6; no firm D call. The CDR3 is 13 amino acids. The ends were cut back, 4 bases at V and 8 bases at J, with 12 bases in the middle. CDR1 is GTSNPN and CDR2 is SVGIG in the germline V gene (reference sequence). CDR3 residues: CAWNYMRDSPLHF. The CDR3 DNA follows: TGTGCCTGGAATTATATGCGGGATTCACCCCTCCACTTT.

The chain combines TRBV9 with TRBJ2-1, with 7 bases matching TRBD2. This CDR3 contains 16 residues. V lost 0 bases to trimming and J lost 15 bases; unmatched junction nucleotides: 18. The germline V gene encodes CDR1 SGDLS and CDR2 YYNGEE. The chain's CDR3 is CASSVGLKLAGELRFF. The CDR3 bases are TGTGCCAGCAGCGTAGGGCTCAAGCTGGCGGGAGAGTTACGGTTCTTC.

The gene calls are TRBV19 and TRBJ1-3; no clear D. Trimming took off 3 bases at V and 2 bases at J, with 14 bases between the two ends. Germline CDR1 is LNHDA and CDR2 is SQIVND (reference sequence). The CDR3 has 16 amino acids. The CDR3 protein is CASSISNRPPGNTIYF. The CDR3 coding sequence is TGTGCCAGTAGTATCTCGAACAGACCGCCTGGAAACACCATATATTTT. Variable domain in full (rest from reference TRBV19 and TRBJ1-3): DGGITQSPKYLFRKEGQNVTLSCEQNLNHDAMYWYRQDPGQGLRLIYYSQIVNDFQKGDIAEGYSVSREKKESFPLTVTSAQKNPTAFYLCASSISNRPPGNTIYFGEGSWLTVV.

The V and J genes are TRBV6-6 and TRBJ2-1, with D possibly TRBD2 on 6 matching bases. This CDR3 has 15 amino acids. V was shortened by 0 bases and J by 7 bases, with 13 bases between the two germline ends. Germline values: CDR1 MNHNY, CDR2 SVGAGI (reference sequence). CDR3 in DNA: TGTGCCAGCAGTTACTCCGGGAGCTCAGCTAATGAGCAGTTCTTC. It yields the protein CASSYSGSSANEQFF.

On this clone itself: This CDR3 is also generated by other DNA sequences in the sample. The J gene is TRBJ1-2, the V gene TRBV9, with TRBD1 matching 9 bases. The CDR3 has 19 amino acids. Germline V CDR1 and CDR2: SGDLS, YYNGEE. V shed 0 bases, J shed 6 bases, and the junction held 18 bases outside the gene matches. DNA for the CDR3: TGTGCCAGCAGCGTAGGGACAGGGGCCGATTTCAGTGAAGGAAATGGCTACACCTTC. Residues: CASSVGTGADFSEGNGYTF.

The chain joins TRBV6-5 to TRBJ1-3; D unclear. CDR1 is MNHEY and CDR2 is SVGAGI in the germline V gene. Trimming took off 7 bases at V and 6 bases at J, with 7 bases between the two ends. This CDR3 has 11 amino acids. Written as DNA, the CDR3 is TGTGCCAGCACGGAGATAAACACCATATATTTT. As protein: CASTEINTIYF.

The rearrangement uses TRBV5-1 and TRBJ2-1, with 11 positions matching TRBD1. The CDR3 covers 15 residues. Germline trimming cut 1 base from V and 8 bases from J; bases unmatched to any gene: 5. Germline CDR1 reads SGHRS; CDR2 reads YFSETQ. The CDR3 DNA reads TGCGCCAGCAGCTTGTCTCGGACAGGGGGCGATGAGCAGTTCTTC. Residues: CASSLSRTGGDEQFF.

This clone has only one observation. The chain has TRBV2 and TRBJ2-7; 8 positions agree with TRBD2. CDR3 length: 13 amino acids. Trimming removed 6 bases from V and 5 bases from J; junction bases left unmatched: 6. In germline, CDR1 is SNHLY, CDR2 FYNNEI. The CDR3 region is CASRVGRAHEQYF. In DNA form, the CDR3 reads TGTGCCAGCAGGGTCGGGAGGGCCCACGAGCAGTACTTC.